The TCR beta chain described here comes from a study of T cell repertoires in cytomegalovirus infection. The CDR3 extends over 15 amino acids. Deletions cut 5 bases from V and 2 bases from J, with 13 bases between. Per germline, CDR1 SNHLY and CDR2 FYNNEI. TCRdb ran MiXCR on the reads and lists one entry per CDR3 protein. This sample yields hundreds of thousands of distinct CDR3 sequences, of which 32% are seen a single time; under 15% belongs to the top ten. In the case of this clonotype: The antigen is not known.

The material was cultured CD8+ T cells from PBMCs, obtained from culture after CMV antigen stimulation. The rearrangement uses TRBV2 and TRBJ1-5; D is uncertain. The sequence was collected from a human donor in good health (CMV status not recorded). Some clones in this sample may be carry-over from other donors' samples. CDR3 protein: CASSRNGEGNQPQHF. The CDR3 region has the DNA TGTGCCAGCAGTCGAAACGGGGAGGGCAATCAGCCCCAGCATTTT.